This is a list of T cell receptor beta chains from one sample in a study of blood T cell repertoires in COVID-19. Using immunoSEQ multiplex PCR, the repertoire was profiled, and TCRdb retains in-frame clones only, with some absent. The sample lists more than 200,000 clones; about 80% were seen once. Sequenced input: peripheral blood. The origin of the receptors is a woman aged 40-49 years with active or convalescent COVID-19. Each CDR3 is given with its conserved first and last residue. The D gene is left open where the match is weak. A row's size may be missing; if present it is once, few, many or a size class.

>TRBD1|TRBJ2-5|NA|TRBV6-5
CASSPRQGQETQYF
TGTGCCAGCAGCCCAAGACAGGGACAAGAGACCCAGTACTTC
>TRBD2|TRBJ2-1|NA|TRBV4-1
CASSQVGRGGNNEQFF
TGCGCCAGCAGCCAAGTCGGGCGGGGGGGCAACAATGAGCAGTTCTTC
>NA|TRBJ2-7|NA|TRBV12-3/TRBV12-4
CASSPGVRAEQYF
TGTGCCAGCAGTCCCGGGGTGAGGGCCGAGCAGTACTTC
>NA|TRBJ2-1|NA|TRBV9
CASSVRGEGPNEQFF
TGTGCCAGCAGCGTAAGGGGGGAGGGCCCCAATGAGCAGTTCTTC
>TRBD2|TRBJ2-1|NA|TRBV5-1
CASSGLAGSRNEQFF
TGCGCCAGCTCTGGACTAGCGGGATCCCGCAATGAGCAGTTCTTC
>NA|TRBJ1-6|NA|TRBV30
CAWSGGATSYNSPLHF
TGTGCCTGGAGTGGTGGGGCTACTTCCTATAATTCACCCCTCCACTTT
>NA|TRBJ2-1|once|TRBV12-5
CATNREGGTYNEQFF
TGTGCTACTAACAGGGAGGGAGGAACCTACAATGAGCAGTTCTTC
>NA|TRBJ1-1|NA|TRBV7-3
CASSSTPGLAEAFF
TGTGCCAGCAGCTCAACCCCAGGGCTCGCTGAAGCTTTCTTT
>TRBD2|TRBJ2-5|NA|TRBV5-4
CASRLAGQETQYF
TGTGCCAGCAGACTAGCGGGGCAAGAGACCCAGTACTTC
>NA|TRBJ1-3|once|TRBV25-1
CASSLSGSGNTIYF
TGTGCCAGCAGCCTCTCGGGTTCTGGAAACACCATATATTTT
>NA|TRBJ2-3|NA|TRBV6-1
CASSELTGRRVADTQYF
TGTGCCAGCAGTGAACTTACAGGGCGGCGGGTAGCAGATACGCAGTATTTT
>TRBD1|TRBJ1-2|NA|TRBV27
CASSLSRTGNYGYTF
TGTGCCAGCAGTTTATCCCGGACAGGAAACTATGGCTACACCTTC
>TRBD1|TRBJ1-2|NA|TRBV13
CASRGTGAYGYTF
TGTGCCAGCAGGGGGACAGGGGCCTATGGCTACACCTTC
>TRBD1|TRBJ2-7|NA|TRBV5-1
CASSKTTGGYEQYF
TGCGCCAGCAGCAAAACGACAGGGGGCTACGAGCAGTACTTC
>NA|TRBJ2-7|NA|TRBV18
CASSPVQVSGYSYEQYF
TGTGCCAGCTCACCCGTTCAGGTGAGCGGGTACTCCTACGAGCAGTACTTC
>TRBD1|TRBJ2-7|NA|TRBV4-3
CASSQVPGQGYEQYF
TGCGCCAGCAGCCAAGTTCCGGGACAGGGTTACGAGCAGTACTTC
>TRBD2|TRBJ2-3|NA|TRBV19
CASSILAGIYTDTQYF
TGTGCCAGTAGTATCCTAGCGGGGATCTACACAGATACGCAGTATTTT
>TRBD1|TRBJ1-5|NA|TRBV10-1
CASTTGQENSNQPQHF
TGCGCCAGCACCACGGGACAGGAAAATAGCAATCAGCCCCAGCATTTT
>TRBD1|TRBJ1-4|NA|TRBV5-8
CASSTRQGHNEKLFF
TGTGCCAGCAGCACCAGACAGGGCCATAATGAAAAACTGTTTTTT
>NA|TRBJ1-3|NA|TRBV7-9
CASSLLSSGNTIYF
TGTGCCAGCAGCTTGCTGAGCTCTGGAAACACCATATATTTT
>TRBD2|TRBJ2-2|NA|TRBV4-2
CASSPTSGTNTGELFF
TGTGCCAGCAGCCCGACTAGCGGGACGAACACCGGGGAGCTGTTTTTT
>NA|TRBJ2-7|NA|TRBV29-1
CSVDATDLREQYF
TGCAGCGTTGACGCGACAGATCTGCGCGAGCAGTACTTC
>TRBD1|TRBJ1-2|NA|TRBV14
CASSQAGTGKRTF
TGTGCCAGCAGCCAAGCCGGGACAGGGAAACGCACCTTC
>NA|TRBJ2-7|NA|TRBV6-2/TRBV6-3
CASSYSFIEQYF
TGTGCCAGCAGCTACTCCTTTATCGAGCAGTACTTC
>NA|TRBJ1-4|NA|TRBV10-3
CAISELQANEKLFF
TGTGCCATCAGTGAGCTACAGGCTAATGAAAAACTGTTTTTT
>TRBD1|TRBJ1-5|NA|TRBV10-3
CAISEPRQGGAQPQHF
TGTGCCATCAGTGAGCCCCGACAGGGTGGAGCTCAGCCCCAGCATTTT
>NA|TRBJ1-1|NA|TRBV5-1
CASSFFGGGTEAFF
TGCGCCAGCAGCTTTTTTGGGGGAGGCACTGAAGCTTTCTTT
>NA|TRBJ2-5|NA|TRBV25-1
CASSESRGRETQYF
TGTGCCAGCAGTGAATCCAGGGGTAGGGAGACCCAGTACTTC
>TRBD2|TRBJ2-1|NA|TRBV10-3
CAISENGLAGTLDEQFF
TGTGCCATCAGTGAAAACGGACTAGCGGGGACCTTAGATGAGCAGTTCTTC
>NA|TRBJ1-3|NA|TRBV21-1
CASRGDRPARQWVLVCSGNTIYF
TGTGCCAGCAGGGGGGACAGGCCGGCGCGTCAGTGGGTACTGGTCTGCTCTGGAAACACCATATATTTT
>TRBD1|TRBJ1-1|few|TRBV7-9
CASSHTDRGGSTEAFF
TGTGCCAGCAGCCACACCGACAGGGGAGGTTCCACTGAAGCTTTCTTT
>TRBD1|TRBJ2-2|NA|TRBV7-8
CASSPGTGNTGELFF
TGTGCCAGCAGCCCCGGGACAGGGAACACCGGGGAGCTGTTTTTT
>TRBD1|TRBJ1-1|NA|TRBV6-5
CASSLQDRESTEAFF
TGTGCCAGCAGTTTACAGGACAGGGAGAGCACTGAAGCTTTCTTT
>NA|TRBJ1-4|NA|TRBV28
CASSLWRDEKLFF
TGTGCCAGCAGTTTGTGGAGGGATGAAAAACTGTTTTTT
>TRBD1|TRBJ1-3|NA|TRBV6-2/TRBV6-3
CASSRRVDRISGNTIYF
TGTGCCAGCAGCCGACGCGTGGACAGGATCTCTGGAAACACCATATATTTT
>NA|TRBJ2-7|NA|TRBV7-9
CASSLSGAGGQYF
TGTGCCAGCAGCTTATCTGGGGCCGGTGGGCAGTACTTC
>TRBD1|TRBJ1-2|NA|TRBV30
CAWSVGGGDGYTF
TGTGCCTGGAGTGTAGGAGGGGGCGACGGCTACACCTTC
>TRBD1|TRBJ2-2|NA|TRBV2
CASRHRGVVRYTGELFF
TGTGCCAGCAGGCACAGGGGGGTCGTGAGGTACACCGGGGAGCTGTTTTTT
>NA|TRBJ2-6|NA|TRBV5-6
CASSSRKRGSGANVLTF
TGTGCCAGCAGCTCAAGGAAACGGGGCTCTGGGGCCAACGTCCTGACTTTC
>NA|TRBJ1-5|NA|TRBV28
CASSFPYRVSQPQHF
TGTGCCAGCAGTTTCCCCTACAGGGTGAGTCAGCCCCAGCATTTT
>NA|TRBJ1-2|NA|TRBV11-2
CASSRSVLDGYTF
TGTGCCAGCAGCCGATCCGTTTTAGATGGCTACACCTTC
>TRBD1|TRBJ1-5|NA|TRBV6-6
CASKTGDSQPQHF
TGTGCCAGTAAAACAGGGGACAGTCAGCCCCAGCATTTT
>NA|TRBJ1-5|NA|TRBV6-2/TRBV6-3
CASSYTHKGQQPQHF
TGTGCCAGCAGTTACACCCACAAAGGACAGCAGCCCCAGCATTTT